One sample yielded the 28 T cell receptor beta chains listed below, sequenced in a study of blood T cell repertoires in COVID-19. The repertoire was sequenced with immunoSEQ multiplex PCR; TCRdb's copy has only in-frame clones and lacks some. This sample has 200,000 to 300,000 clones; approximately 92% occur once, and the top ten carry approximately 2.5%. Material: peripheral blood. These receptors all come from a young adult with COVID-19, enrolled during active disease.

The chain couples TRBV10-3 to TRBJ2-7, with a weak D call TRBD2 (8 bases). This CDR3 has 14 amino acids. V was clipped by 2 bases and J by 7 bases, with 15 bases between them. Germline V lookup: CDR1 ENHRY, CDR2 SYGVKD. CDR3 sequence (DNA): TGTGCCATCAGTGAGGGGACAGCTAGCGGGGAGCAGTACTTC. It codes for CAISEGTASGEQYF.

V is TRBV28 and J is TRBJ1-5, with TRBD1 as a possible D gene (5 bases). The length of the CDR3 is 14 residues. Germline V gives CDR1 MDHEN, CDR2 SYDVKM. The germline V and J ends were trimmed by 6 bases and 7 bases, with 16 bases remaining between them. This CDR3 is CASSPTGINQPQHF. CDR3 sequence (DNA): TGTGCCAGCAGCCCTACAGGAATCAACCAGCCCCAGCATTTT.

The chain has TRBV10-3 and TRBJ1-6; 11 bases align to TRBD1. The CDR3 spans 16 residues. Germline CDR1 reads ENHRY; CDR2 reads SYGVKD. With 2 bases clipped from V and 8 bases from J, the junction kept 5 bases outside the gene matches. The CDR3 region is CAISERGQGGDSPLHF. The CDR3 nucleotides read TGTGCCATCAGTGAGCGGGGACAGGGGGGTGATTCACCCCTCCACTTT.

V gene TRBV19 combines with J gene TRBJ2-1, with 11 nucleotides matching TRBD2. From germline, CDR1 is LNHDA and CDR2 SQIVND (reference sequence). With 3 bases clipped from V and 4 bases from J, the junction kept 5 bases outside the gene matches. The CDR3 extends over 16 amino acids. CDR3 amino acids: CASSITSGSFYNEQFF. As DNA, the CDR3 is TGTGCCAGTAGTATTACTAGCGGGAGCTTTTACAATGAGCAGTTCTTC.

The genes are TRBV4-2 and TRBJ2-1, with D hard to call. V was cut by 0 bases and J by 16 bases, with 13 bases left in between. The length of the CDR3 is 12 residues. From germline, CDR1 is LGHNA and CDR2 YNFKEQ. The CDR3: CASSQETDSPFF. CDR3 nucleotides: TGTGCCAGCAGCCAAGAGACCGACTCTCCTTTCTTC.

The V and J genes are TRBV7-9 and TRBJ1-4; D is possibly TRBD1 (6 bases). V lost 5 bases and J lost 5, with 15 bases in between. Per the germline V gene, CDR1 is SEHNR and CDR2 is FQNEAQ (reference sequence). CDR3 length: 15 amino acids. As DNA, the CDR3 is TGTGCCAGCAGCCCCGAGGGCAGGGGAAATGAAAAACTGTTTTTT. Encoded protein: CASSPEGRGNEKLFF.

The chain couples TRBV6-1 to TRBJ2-6, with TRBD2 matching 8 bases. The CDR3 runs to 18 residues. J was trimmed by 1 base and V by 4 bases; bases with no gene match: 9. Germline CDR1 MNHNS, CDR2 SASEGT. Here the CDR3 reads CASSGGRTSWSGANVLTF. CDR3 DNA sequence: TGTGCCAGCAGTGGCGGGAGGACGTCTTGGTCTGGGGCCAACGTCCTGACTTTC.

This sequence joins TRBV2 and TRBJ1-5; D is ambiguous. Looked up from germline, CDR1 is SNHLY and CDR2 is FYNNEI. The CDR3 is made up of 15 amino acids. V shed 1 base and J shed 4 bases, with 11 bases lying between them. This CDR3 is CASSEGITENQPQHF. CDR3 sequence (DNA): TGTGCCAGCAGTGAAGGGATTACGGAGAATCAGCCCCAGCATTTT.

V and J are TRBV12-5 and TRBJ2-7; the match to TRBD2 covers 12 bases. CDR1 and CDR2 (germline): LGHNT, FRNRAP. The CDR3 has 15 amino acids. The V segment lost 5 bases and the J segment 6 bases; nucleotides outside the gene matches: 8. DNA for the CDR3: TGTGCTAGTGGTGGGCCCGGGACTAGCGGGCGCGAGCAGTACTTC. It encodes CASGGPGTSGREQYF.

This chain links TRBV7-9 with TRBJ2-7; 9 bases are shared with TRBD2. J was trimmed by 5 bases and V by 5 bases; bases with no gene match: 10. The CDR3 extends over 15 amino acids. CDR1 is SEHNR, CDR2 FQNEAQ, per germline (reference sequence). CDR3 DNA sequence: TGTGCCAGCAGCAATAGCGGGAGACCAGAGGACGAGCAGTACTTC. This codes for CASSNSGRPEDEQYF.

The chain is built from TRBV6-1 and TRBJ2-7; 10 bases fit TRBD1. Trimming at V came to 3 bases and at J to 7 bases, leaving 6 bases not matched to a gene. The CDR3 extends over 14 amino acids. Germline V gene sequence: CDR1 MNHNS, CDR2 SASEGT. The DNA of the CDR3 is TGTGCCAGCAGTGAGGACAGGGGGTCTTGGGAGCAGTACTTC. It encodes CASSEDRGSWEQYF.

The chain links TRBV4-1 to TRBJ2-1, with 10 positions matching TRBD2. The CDR3 runs 16 residues. Germline V gene lookup returns CDR1 MGHRA and CDR2 YSYEKL. Trimming removed 4 bases from V and 5 bases from J; junction bases left unmatched: 8. The CDR3 region has the DNA TGCGCCAGCAGCCTACGCTACGGACTAGCGGACAATGAGCAGTTCTTC. As protein: CASSLRYGLADNEQFF.

This clone has a single count. This chain joins TRBV7-9 and TRBJ2-2; D is possibly TRBD1 (6 bases). The length of the CDR3 is 17 residues. Germline V gene data show CDR1 as SEHNR and CDR2 as FQNEAQ (reference sequence). Trimming took off 3 bases at V and 4 bases at J, with 18 bases between the two ends. CDR3 DNA: TGTGCCAGCAGCTTTGGGGGCGAGCGGCTCTTCACCGGGGAGCTGTTTTTT. Translation: CASSFGGERLFTGELFF. The entire variable domain, with the rest obtained from reference TRBV7-9 and TRBJ2-2, is as follows: DTGVSQNPRHKITKRGQNVTFRCDPISEHNRLYWYRQTLGQGPEFLTYFQNEAQLEKSRLLSDRFSAERPKGSFSTLEIQRTEQGDSAMYLCASSFGGERLFTGELFFGEGSRLTVL.

Concerning this clone: The sample has other DNA sequences that encode this CDR3 too. The chain carries TRBV27 and TRBJ1-5, with D uncertain. The CDR3 extends over 12 amino acids. Trimming cost V 5 bases and J 3 bases, with 5 bases left between them. Germline V lookup: CDR1 MNHEY, CDR2 SMNVEV (reference sequence). The CDR3 region has the DNA TGTGCCAGCAGTCCACACAATCAGCCCCAGCATTTT. Amino acids: CASSPHNQPQHF.

This clone occurred once. V is TRBV25-1 and J is TRBJ2-1; TRBD1 aligns across 9 bases. CDR1 MGHDK and CDR2 SYGVNS come from the germline V gene. This CDR3 comprises 15 residues. The J segment lost 8 bases and the V segment lost 3 bases, leaving 8 bases of the junction unmatched. CDR3 DNA: TGTGCCAGCAGTGACCCGGGGACAGGGTGGGATGAGCAGTTCTTC. Residues: CASSDPGTGWDEQFF.

Comment on this clone: The sample has other DNA sequences that encode this CDR3 too. The chain couples TRBV6-2 or TRBV6-3 to TRBJ2-3; D may be TRBD2 (5 bases). V was cut by 0 bases and J by 0 bases, with 7 bases left in between. The CDR3 spans 15 residues. The germline V gene has CDR1 MNHEY and CDR2 SVGEGT. The CDR3 protein is CASSYSTGSTDTQYF. CDR3 DNA sequence: TGTGCCAGCAGTTACTCGACGGGAAGCACAGATACGCAGTATTTT.

The chain couples TRBV19 to TRBJ2-1; TRBD2 is a possible D gene (6 bases). Per the germline V gene, CDR1 is LNHDA and CDR2 is SQIVND (reference sequence). Trimming removed 4 bases at V and 9 bases at J, with 10 bases between. The CDR3 runs 12 residues. The CDR3 spells CASSTLAGEQFF. CDR3 sequence (DNA): TGTGCCAGTAGTACACTAGCAGGTGAGCAGTTCTTC. Supplemented by reference TRBV19 and TRBJ2-1, the full variable domain reads DGGITQSPKYLFRKEGQNVTLSCEQNLNHDAMYWYRQDPGQGLRLIYYSQIVNDFQKGDIAEGYSVSREKKESFPLTVTSAQKNPTAFYLCASSTLAGEQFFGPGTRLTVL.

In DNA form, the CDR3 reads TGCGCCAGCAGCCAAGGGGGAGGGTCGGGGGAGACCCAGTACTTC. Its translation is CASSQGGGSGETQYF. This chain uses TRBV4-1 with TRBJ2-5, with 7 bases aligning to TRBD2. The length of the CDR3 is 15 residues. Germline V gene lookup returns CDR1 MGHRA and CDR2 YSYEKL. V shed 1 base, J shed 5 bases, and the junction held 7 bases outside the gene matches.

The rearrangement uses TRBV13 and TRBJ2-1, with 14 bases identical to TRBD2. CDR1 is PRHDT, CDR2 FYEKMQ, per germline (reference sequence). The CDR3 loop spans 19 amino acids. V lost 5 bases and J lost 0; bases outside the gene matches: 9. CDR3 sequence reads: CASSTGLAGGKISYNEQFF. In DNA form, the CDR3 reads TGTGCCAGCAGCACTGGACTAGCGGGAGGTAAGATCTCCTACAATGAGCAGTTCTTC. The variable domain in full, completed from reference TRBV13 and TRBJ2-1, reads AAGVIQSPRHLIKEKRETATLKCYPIPRHDTVYWYQQGPGQDPQFLISFYEKMQSDKGSIPDRFSAQQFSDYHSELNMSSLELGDSALYFCASSTGLAGGKISYNEQFFGPGTRLTVL.

A word on this clone: The sample has other DNA sequences that encode this CDR3 too. J is TRBJ2-3 and V is TRBV13; the D is unclear. Trimming removed 1 base at V and 0 bases at J, with 2 bases between. CDR1 and CDR2 from the germline V gene are PRHDT and FYEKMQ (reference sequence). This CDR3 is 13 amino acids long. The CDR3 is CASSLASTDTQYF. Written as DNA, the CDR3 is TGTGCCAGCAGCTTAGCTAGCACAGATACGCAGTATTTT.

This chain connects TRBV18 to TRBJ1-4; weak D call: TRBD1 (6 bases). V gave up 4 bases and J gave up 0 bases, with 12 bases separating them. The CDR3 is made up of 16 amino acids. From germline, CDR1 is KGHSH and CDR2 LQKENI. CDR3 in DNA: TGTGCCAGCTCACAAGGACAGATAGCAACTAATGAAAAACTGTTTTTT. Its translation: CASSQGQIATNEKLFF.

This chain uses TRBV15 with TRBJ2-7; tentatively, D is TRBD2 (5 bases). Trimming removed 2 bases from V and 6 bases from J, with 11 bases in between. CDR3 size: 13 residues. The germline V gene encodes CDR1 LNHNV and CDR2 YYDKDF (reference sequence). The CDR3 nucleotides read TGTGCCACCAGCAGAAATAACCGGGGCGAGCAGTACTTC. Encoded protein: CATSRNNRGEQYF.

The V gene is TRBV12-3 or TRBV12-4, the J gene TRBJ1-3; D is ambiguous. The germline V and J ends were trimmed by 6 bases and 0 bases, with 6 bases remaining between them. This CDR3 comprises 13 residues. Here the CDR3 DNA reads TGTGCCAGCAGACCGAGCTCTGGAAACACCATATATTTT. Protein sequence: CASRPSSGNTIYF.

This clone was seen once. CDR3 in amino acids: CASSFPGLAGEQFF. As DNA, the CDR3 is TGTGCCAGCAGTTTCCCCGGACTAGCTGGCGAGCAGTTCTTC. This chain connects TRBV28 to TRBJ2-1; 8 nucleotides match TRBD2. This CDR3 spans 14 amino acids. In germline, CDR1 is MDHEN, CDR2 SYDVKM. The V segment lost 3 bases and the J segment 10 bases; nucleotides outside the gene matches: 8.

This chain joins TRBV19 and TRBJ1-1; D is possibly TRBD1 (6 bases). Trimming removed 8 bases from V and 2 bases from J, with 12 bases in between. The length of the CDR3 is 13 residues. Germline CDR1 reads LNHDA; CDR2 reads SQIVND (reference sequence). The CDR3 here is CASSGTYNTEAFF. The CDR3 DNA is TGTGCCAGTTCTGGGACATACAACACTGAAGCTTTCTTT. Variable domain in full (rest from reference TRBV19 and TRBJ1-1): DGGITQSPKYLFRKEGQNVTLSCEQNLNHDAMYWYRQDPGQGLRLIYYSQIVNDFQKGDIAEGYSVSREKKESFPLTVTSAQKNPTAFYLCASSGTYNTEAFFGQGTRLTVV.

The rearrangement links TRBV6-1 to TRBJ2-7; 8 bases match TRBD2. Germline V lookup: CDR1 MNHNS, CDR2 SASEGT. V lost 1 base, J lost 1 base, and 3 bases stayed unmatched. The CDR3 is made up of 15 amino acids. CDR3 protein: CASSEGLASSYEQYF. DNA of the CDR3: TGTGCCAGCAGTGAAGGACTAGCGTCTTCCTACGAGCAGTACTTC.

The genes are TRBV2 and TRBJ2-7; 7 bases map to TRBD1. V shed 8 bases and J 5 bases; nucleotides not matched to a gene: 9. The CDR3 loop spans 13 amino acids. CDR1 is SNHLY and CDR2 is FYNNEI in the germline V gene. The chain's CDR3 is CASQTTGNDEQYF. In DNA, the CDR3 is TGTGCCAGCCAAACGACAGGGAACGACGAGCAGTACTTC.

Only a few counts were recorded for this clone. This chain connects TRBV19 to TRBJ1-6; weak D call: TRBD1 (6 bases). CDR3 size: 15 residues. The germline V gene has CDR1 LNHDA and CDR2 SQIVND (reference sequence). Trimming stripped 2 bases from V and 8 bases from J, with 13 bases between. CDR3 coding DNA: TGTGCCAGTAGTATATCCAGGACAGAATATTCACCCCTCCACTTT. Its translation: CASSISRTEYSPLHF.